This T cell receptor (beta chain) comes out of a study of T cells after yellow fever vaccination. About the research overall: The authors prepared low-cell-number fractions using SMART-Seq v4 Ultra Low Input. Points from the study as a whole: Detected again after the booster were most primary-vaccination clones, at 96% CD4 and approximately 87% CD8.

V shed 0 bases and J shed 2 bases, with 14 bases lying between them. Germline V gene sequence: CDR1 LNHNV, CDR2 YYDKDF (reference sequence). This CDR3 has 16 amino acids. On this clonotype: The antigen is not known.

A process of 5'RACE template switching, which added a universal primer site and UMIs, was used to make TCR cDNA. TCRdb reprocessed the 5' RACE reads via MiXCR and lists one record per CDR3 protein. The table shows 350,000 or so distinct CDR3 sequences, with 7% to 9% occurring only once. The sample here was PBMCs, taken approximately 40 days after the first yellow fever vaccination. V is TRBV15 and J is TRBJ2-7; D is possibly TRBD1 or TRBD2 (5 bases each). The TCR was taken from a man between 18 and 35 years old who received the YFV17D yellow fever vaccine. The CDR3 protein is CATSRDLAQGTYEQYF. As DNA, the CDR3 is TGTGCCACCAGCAGAGATCTAGCTCAGGGTACCTACGAGCAGTACTTC.